The subject of this entry is one T cell receptor beta chain. Repertoires were generated with immunoSEQ multiplex PCR, while TCRdb's copy carries only in-frame clones and drops some. The sample includes about 75,000 clones, around 94% seen only once; the top ten take 0.11% to 0.15%. After removal of 3 bases from V and 7 bases from J, the junction contained 10 bases not matched to a gene. Looked up from germline, CDR1 is MNHEY and CDR2 is SMNVEV (reference sequence). CDR3 length equals 16 residues. The record originates from a study of T cell changes during pregnancy in multiple sclerosis. This sample comprised CD4+ T cells from peripheral blood mononuclear cells, obtained after pregnancy. The sequence was obtained from a female donor with multiple sclerosis, enrolled in a pregnancy study. V and J are TRBV27 and TRBJ2-7; 12 nucleotides align to TRBD2. For the CDR3, the DNA is TGTGCCAGCAGTTTCCTCCTAGCGGGAGGGCCCGGGGAGCAGTACTTC. Translated, it gives CASSFLLAGGPGEQYF.